This TCR beta chain was sequenced in a study of blood T cell repertoires in COVID-19. Method: immunoSEQ multiplex PCR; TCRdb's copy keeps in-frame clones and lacks some. The sample holds hundreds of thousands of clones; approximately 86% are singletons and the top ten take more than 7.5%. The V gene's germline CDR1 is SGHAT and CDR2 FQNNGV. Trimming took 7 bases from V and 7 from J, leaving 11 bases between them. This CDR3 comprises 13 residues. The sequence was obtained from a woman aged 60-75 years who had recovered from COVID-19. V usage is TRBV11-2 and J usage is TRBJ1-6, with no clear D. What was sequenced was PBMCs or T cells enriched from blood (not recorded which). CDR3 in amino acids: CASMRQPNSPLHF. The CDR3 bases are TGTGCCAGCATGCGGCAGCCCAATTCACCCCTCCACTTT. Together with reference TRBV11-2 and TRBJ1-6, the CDR3 gives the full variable domain: EAGVAQSPRYKIIEKRQSVAFWCNPISGHATLYWYQQILGQGPKLLIQFQNNGVVDDSQLPKDRFSAERLKGVDSTLKIQPAKLEDSAVYLCASMRQPNSPLHFGNGTRLTVT.